One and the same sample provided the 14 T cell receptor beta chains below, sequenced in a study of shared clonotypes between healthy human individuals (dated by TCRdb to the early 2020s). For the CD8 naive samples, CD45RO-negative cells were positively selected for CCR7, yielding a CD45RA+CCR7+ population from which TemRA cells were excluded. Library construction relied on the immunoSEQ multiplex PCR assay. As stored in TCRdb, this immuneACCESS dataset retains in-frame rearrangements with V and J assigned. A fraction of the clones does not appear; measured against another copy, unresolved V genes explain less than half of the discrepancy, and the remainder lacks a known reason. The sample table contains about 820,000 clones; only one count was recorded for around 93% of them. The ten biggest clones cover about 25% of the sample. Sequenced input: naive CD8+ T cells sorted from blood. The cell subset or site label, read with the paper, signifies: CD45RA+CCR7+. Every receptor here comes from a young man in good health.

J is TRBJ2-3 and V is TRBV9; 10 nucleotides match TRBD2. V shed 3 bases and J 1 base; nucleotides not matched to a gene: 5. The length of the CDR3 is 16 residues. The germline CDR1 and CDR2 sequences are SGDLS and YYNGEE. The CDR3 is CASSATSGEGTDTQYF. CDR3 bases: TGTGCCAGCAGCGCTACTAGCGGGGAGGGCACAGATACGCAGTATTTT.

This chain links TRBV5-6 with TRBJ2-1, with 10 nucleotides matching TRBD1. Looked up from germline, CDR1 is SGHDT and CDR2 is YYEEEE. This CDR3 is built from 14 residues. After removal of 0 bases from V and 14 bases from J, the junction contained 8 bases not matched to a gene. In DNA form, the CDR3 reads TGTGCCAGCAGCTTGGGACAGGGGGCGCTTCCTAAGTTCTTC. It yields the protein CASSLGQGALPKFF.

A remark on this clone: Other DNA sequences from this sample encode an identical CDR3 as well. The V gene is TRBV6-5, the J gene TRBJ1-5, with D perhaps TRBD1 (5 bases). V lost 4 bases and J lost 4, with 8 bases in between. This CDR3 contains 13 residues. Germline CDR1 MNHEY, CDR2 SVGAGI. This chain's CDR3 is CASSSGPNQPQHF. The CDR3 bases are TGTGCCAGCAGTTCGGGACCAAATCAGCCCCAGCATTTT.

The CDR3 here is CASSYRADDEQYF. The CDR3 DNA sequence: TGTGCCAGCAGTTACCGGGCGGATGACGAGCAGTACTTC. The chain carries TRBV6-6 and TRBJ2-7; D not resolved. In germline, CDR1 is MNHNY, CDR2 SVGAGI (reference sequence). The V end was cut by 2 bases, the J end by 5 bases, with 10 bases between. The CDR3 extends over 13 amino acids.

The genes are TRBV4-1 and TRBJ2-3; tentative D call: TRBD2 (5 bases). Germline-derived CDR1 and CDR2 are MGHRA and YSYEKL. The CDR3 spans 17 residues. Trimming cost V 5 bases and J 1 base, with 19 bases left between them. This chain's CDR3 is CASSGQTLVGGTDTQYF. In DNA, the CDR3 is TGCGCCAGCAGCGGCCAGACACTAGTCGGGGGCACAGATACGCAGTATTTT.

The chain uses TRBV7-9 and TRBJ2-1; 9 bases are shared with TRBD1. Germline CDR1 SEHNR, CDR2 FQNEAQ (reference sequence). CDR3 length equals 17 residues. Trimming at V came to 6 bases and at J to 3 bases, leaving 12 bases not matched to a gene. As DNA, the CDR3 is TGTGCCAGCAGATCGCAAACCCGGGACAGGGACTACAATGAGCAGTTCTTC. Amino acids: CASRSQTRDRDYNEQFF.

This clone came up a few times. The chain combines TRBV14 with TRBJ2-7, with TRBD2 matching over 14 bases. V was pared by 4 bases and J by 4 bases, with 6 bases of the junction left unmatched. Germline V gene data show CDR1 as SGHDN and CDR2 as FVKESK. The CDR3 runs 16 residues. As DNA, the CDR3 is TGTGCCAGCAGCCCTGGGACTAGCGGGAGCGAATACGAGCAGTACTTC. It yields the protein CASSPGTSGSEYEQYF.

This clone was observed a handful of times. The genes are TRBV7-9 and TRBJ1-1; D gene unclear. Germline CDR1 reads SEHNR; CDR2 reads FQNEAQ (reference sequence). The CDR3 length is 12 residues. V was clipped by 4 bases and J by 8 bases, with 11 bases between them. The DNA for the CDR3 is TGTGCCAGCAGCTCACGGGTAGCAGAAGCTTTCTTT. As protein: CASSSRVAEAFF.

This clone was observed a single time. V gene TRBV11-2 combines with J gene TRBJ2-7; 15 bases line up with TRBD2. CDR3 length: 18 residues. V dropped 1 base and J dropped 0; count of bases not matched to a gene: 4. Germline assignment: CDR1 SGHAT and CDR2 FQNNGV. The CDR3 bases are TGTGCCAGCAGCTTAGTGGGGACTAGCGGGGGGTTCTCCTACGAGCAGTACTTC. The encoded protein is CASSLVGTSGGFSYEQYF.

This chain connects TRBV27 to TRBJ2-1, with D perhaps assigned TRBD1 or TRBD2 (5 bases each). CDR1 MNHEY and CDR2 SMNVEV come from the germline V gene (reference sequence). Trimming removed 5 bases at V and 2 bases at J, with 7 bases between. The length of the CDR3 is 13 residues. The CDR3 loop is CASSLGAYNEQFF. CDR3 DNA sequence: TGTGCCAGCAGTCTGGGGGCCTACAATGAGCAGTTCTTC.

The chain has TRBV7-3 and TRBJ2-1; 12 positions agree with TRBD2. Germline CDR1 SGHTA, CDR2 FQGTGA. The CDR3 spans 15 residues. Unmatched junction bases numbered 3, after V lost 4 bases and J lost 5 bases. The CDR3 DNA is TGTGCCAGCAGCTCAAGACTAGCGGGAGACAATGAGCAGTTCTTC. Encoded protein: CASSSRLAGDNEQFF.

V and J are TRBV19 and TRBJ2-3, with D perhaps TRBD1 (9 bases). Trimming took 6 bases from V and 5 from J, leaving 18 bases between them. CDR3 length: 15 residues. Germline assignment: CDR1 LNHDA and CDR2 SQIVND (reference sequence). CDR3: CASSPGGTGLDTQYF. CDR3 sequence (DNA): TGTGCCAGTAGCCCGGGAGGGACAGGGCTAGATACGCAGTATTTT.

V and J are TRBV14 and TRBJ2-1, with D perhaps matching TRBD1 (5 bases). Germline V gene sequence: CDR1 SGHDN, CDR2 FVKESK. CDR3 length equals 18 residues. Trimming stripped 1 base from V and 4 bases from J, with 20 bases between. CDR3 DNA sequence: TGTGCCAGCAGCCAAGTTTGGGGCAGGGCCACCCCTTACAATGAGCAGTTCTTC. It encodes CASSQVWGRATPYNEQFF. Full variable domain (outside the CDR3, taken from reference TRBV14 and TRBJ2-1): EAGVTQFPSHSVIEKGQTVTLRCDPISGHDNLYWYRRVMGKEIKFLLHFVKESKQDESGMPNNRFLAERTGGTYSTLKVQPAELEDSGVYFCASSQVWGRATPYNEQFFGPGTRLTVL.

The rearrangement links TRBV29-1 to TRBJ2-1, with TRBD2 matching 9 bases. Trimming took 5 bases from V and 0 from J; bases not matched to a gene: 2. The CDR3 consists of 14 residues. Germline V gives CDR1 SQVTM, CDR2 ANQGSEA. CDR3 DNA sequence: TGCAGCGTTTTTAGCGGGAGCTCCTACAATGAGCAGTTCTTC. It encodes CSVFSGSSYNEQFF.